Below, one T cell receptor (beta chain) is given with its context. Antigen specificity is unknown. Trimming removed 10 bases from V and 2 bases from J, with 13 bases in between. Germline V lookup: CDR1 MNHNY, CDR2 SVGAGI (reference sequence). This CDR3 has 13 amino acids. The sample comes from a study of long-term antiretroviral therapy in people with HIV. Participants with HIV, all of them, were treated in the United States. Study-level points and caveats: Dating from the mid-2000s to the late 2010s, the blood was possibly obtained under older ART regimens. Diversity went up after ART and still fell short of transplant donor controls.

Survey level was the resolution at which the v3.0 immunoSEQ assay ran. Sequencing used immunoSEQ multiplex PCR; TCRdb keeps in-frame clones, though not all of them. The sample comprises 30,000 to 35,000 clones, around 74% of which are singletons, and about 3.5% rests with the top ten. This TCR was sampled from a man aged 50 to 60 with HIV. The specimen was unsorted PBMCs, collected 3 years after starting antiretroviral therapy. The chain couples TRBV6-6 to TRBJ2-3; the D gene is possibly TRBD2 (6 bases). This CDR3 reads CATLAITTDTQYF. For the CDR3, the DNA is TGTGCCACACTAGCTATTACCACAGATACGCAGTATTTT.